The clone carrying this T cell receptor beta chain was recorded at least ten times. The record originates from a study of CD8 T cells in ankylosing spondylitis. Trimming took off 4 bases at V and 5 bases at J, with 12 bases between the two ends. CDR3 length equals 14 residues. CDR1 and CDR2 from the germline V gene are SGDLS and YYNGEE. TCRdb re-called the 5' RACE reads through MiXCR, storing one row per CDR3 protein. The table includes tens of thousands of distinct CDR3 sequences, over 3.5% detected once. The V gene is TRBV9, the J gene TRBJ1-4, with unresolved D. The specimen was blood, either unsorted or a sorted T cell fraction (not recorded which). This TCR was sampled from a female donor with ankylosing spondylitis or in good health (not recorded which). The CDR3 region has the DNA TGTGCCAGCAGCAGCGGTTATCGAAATGAAAAACTGTTTTTT. This sequence encodes CASSSGYRNEKLFF. Full variable domain (rest looked up from reference TRBV9 and TRBJ1-4): DSGVTQTPKHLITATGQRVTLRCSPRSGDLSVYWYQQSLDQGLQFLIQYYNGEERAKGNILERFSAQQFPDLHSELNLSSLELGDSALYFCASSSGYRNEKLFFGSGTQLSVL.